The 14 T cell receptor beta chains presented below share a single source sample, sequenced in a study of T-cell memory formation after mild COVID-19. MiXCR, applied by TCRdb to the 5' RACE reads, yields one record per CDR3 protein. Of roughly 300,000 distinct CDR3 sequences in the sample, roughly 15% were seen once. Sequenced: PBMCs or a T cell subset sorted from them (not recorded which). These TCRs come from a man aged 18-30 years who had mild COVID-19 (a few samples of this study predate the infection). Cell type and time point are not known.

The CDR3 nucleotides are TGTGCCAGCAGCTCACCCTCCAAGGCTGAAGCTTTCTTT. It is translated as CASSSPSKAEAFF. The rearrangement uses TRBV7-6 and TRBJ1-1, with D hard to call. From germline, CDR1 is SGHVS and CDR2 FNYEAQ. The CDR3 length is 13 residues. Trimming left V 4 bases short and J 6 bases short, with 12 bases between.

This clonotype has more than one count but fewer than ten. This sequence joins TRBV5-4 and TRBJ1-4; 10 positions agree with TRBD1. CDR1 SGHNT and CDR2 YYREEE come from the germline V gene (reference sequence). The junction had 10 bases not matched to a gene; V was cut back by 3 bases and J by 8 bases. The CDR3 has 16 amino acids. The CDR3 bases are TGTGCCAGCAGCTCGGGACAGGGGACTTCTACGGAAAAACTGTTTTTT. Its translation: CASSSGQGTSTEKLFF. Using reference TRBV5-4 and TRBJ1-4 for the parts outside the CDR3, the full variable domain is ETGVTQSPTHLIKTRGQQVTLRCSSQSGHNTVSWYQQALGQGPQFIFQYYREEENGRGNFPPRFSGLQFPNYSSELNVNALELDDSALYLCASSSGQGTSTEKLFFGSGTQLSVL.

The chain recombines TRBV7-3 with TRBJ2-2, with D tentatively TRBD1 (6 bases). CDR1 SGHTA and CDR2 FQGTGA come from the germline V gene. V was trimmed by 0 bases and J by 6 bases, leaving 8 bases between them. This CDR3 spans 14 amino acids. In DNA, the CDR3 is TGTGCCAGCAGCTTAACACAGGGTCCCGGGGAGCTGTTTTTT. It specifies CASSLTQGPGELFF.

This chain connects TRBV9 to TRBJ2-5; 9 positions agree with TRBD2. In germline, CDR1 is SGDLS, CDR2 YYNGEE. With V trimmed by 4 bases and J by 5 bases, 15 bases remained unmatched. The CDR3 is 17 residues long. Written as DNA, the CDR3 is TGTGCCAGCAGCCCCCAGGCTGGCGGGGGGGTCCTGGAGACCCAGTACTTC. Translating gives CASSPQAGGGVLETQYF.

Ten or more counts support this clonotype. The CDR3 bases are TGTGCCAGCAGCTTAGGCCGTCGTAGTGCGGGGTCAAACACTGAAGCTTTCTTT. The encoded protein is CASSLGRRSAGSNTEAFF. The chain recombines TRBV7-8 with TRBJ1-1; D gene unclear. Germline lookup yields CDR1 SGHVS and CDR2 FQNEAQ. Between the trimmed V and J ends, which lost 1 base and 2 bases, there was a span of 20 bases. The CDR3 is 18 amino acids.

The genes are TRBV7-2 and TRBJ1-6; D perhaps matches TRBD1 (5 bases). Germline loops: CDR1 SGHTA, CDR2 FQGNSA. The CDR3 is made up of 16 amino acids. V lost 3 bases and J 5 bases, leaving 14 bases between the germline ends. CDR3 protein: CASSLFRAGNNSPLHF. CDR3 in DNA: TGTGCCAGCAGCTTGTTCAGGGCGGGGAATAATTCACCCCTCCACTTT.

This chain connects TRBV3-1 to TRBJ2-3; no definite D call. This CDR3 has 15 amino acids. Germline V gene data show CDR1 as LGHDT and CDR2 as YNNKEL (reference sequence). Trimming removed 0 bases at V and 0 bases at J, with 7 bases between. CDR3 region: CASSQDITSTDTQYF. DNA for the CDR3: TGTGCCAGCAGCCAAGATATCACTAGCACAGATACGCAGTATTTT.

The chain uses TRBV12-3 or TRBV12-4 and TRBJ2-1; no firm D call. The ends were cut back, 10 bases at V and 6 bases at J, with 10 bases in the middle. CDR3 size: 11 residues. This CDR3 is CATPRGNEQFF. CDR3 DNA: TGTGCCACACCTAGAGGCAATGAGCAGTTCTTC.

This clonotype was seen a few times. The rearrangement uses TRBV4-1 and TRBJ2-5; 9 nucleotides match TRBD2. V lost 1 base and J lost 2; bases outside the gene matches: 11. CDR3 length: 18 residues. The germline V gene encodes CDR1 MGHRA and CDR2 YSYEKL. The CDR3 DNA sequence: TGCGCCAGCAGCCAAGGTCCGGGTCGGCTAGCGGGGCAAGAGACCCAGTACTTC. This translates into CASSQGPGRLAGQETQYF.

The V gene is TRBV5-1, the J gene TRBJ1-5; D possibly corresponds to TRBD1 (5 bases). The CDR3 covers 15 residues. The V and J ends lost 4 bases and 1 base respectively, with 12 bases between them. The germline gives CDR1 SGHRS, CDR2 YFSETQ. Written as DNA, the CDR3 is TGCGCCAGCAGCCTAACGGGGCAGAGCAATCAGCCCCAGCATTTT. Its protein product is CASSLTGQSNQPQHF.

In this sample, this clonotype turned up a few times. The V gene is TRBV7-2, the J gene TRBJ2-3; 9 positions match TRBD2. CDR1 and CDR2 from the germline V gene are SGHTA and FQGNSA. V was pared by 7 bases and J by 7 bases, with 6 bases of the junction left unmatched. The CDR3 runs 13 residues. The CDR3 region is CASKAGGGHTQYF. The CDR3 coding sequence is TGTGCCAGCAAGGCGGGGGGGGGGCATACGCAGTATTTT.

This clonotype was recorded at least ten times. The V gene is TRBV7-9, the J gene TRBJ2-2; D is unresolved. The germline V gene has CDR1 SEHNR and CDR2 FQNEAQ (reference sequence). The V end lost 6 bases, the J end lost 6 bases, and 5 bases lay between the germline ends. The CDR3 spans 11 residues. The CDR3 region is CASSPAGELFF. The CDR3 DNA reads TGTGCCAGCAGTCCGGCCGGGGAGCTGTTTTTT.

The gene calls are TRBV11-2 and TRBJ2-1, with no clear D. There are 11 residues in the CDR3. CDR1 is SGHAT and CDR2 is FQNNGV in the germline V gene. Trimming removed 1 base at V and 13 bases at J, with 8 bases between. The CDR3 protein is CASSLVAIQFF. As DNA, the CDR3 is TGTGCCAGCAGCTTAGTTGCGATCCAGTTCTTC.

This clonotype was counted only a few times. The chain carries TRBV20-1 and TRBJ2-5; 10 nucleotides line up with TRBD2. Germline lookup yields CDR1 DFQATT and CDR2 SNEGSKA (reference sequence). Germline trimming cut 5 bases from V and 5 bases from J; bases unmatched to any gene: 5. The length of the CDR3 is 13 residues. The CDR3 is CSAGSGGSETQYF. The CDR3 DNA sequence: TGCAGTGCTGGTAGCGGGGGGTCGGAGACCCAGTACTTC.